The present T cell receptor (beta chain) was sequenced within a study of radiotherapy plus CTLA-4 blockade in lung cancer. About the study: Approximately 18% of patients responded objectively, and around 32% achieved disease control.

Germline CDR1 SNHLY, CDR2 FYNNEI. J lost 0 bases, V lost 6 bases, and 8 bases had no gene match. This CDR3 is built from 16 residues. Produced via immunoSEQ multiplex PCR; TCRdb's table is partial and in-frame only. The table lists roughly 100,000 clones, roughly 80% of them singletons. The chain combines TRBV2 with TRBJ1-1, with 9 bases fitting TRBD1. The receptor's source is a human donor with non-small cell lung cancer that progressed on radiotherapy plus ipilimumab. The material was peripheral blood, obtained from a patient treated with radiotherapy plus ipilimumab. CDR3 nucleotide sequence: TGTGCCAGCAGAACAGACAGGGGGTATTTGAACACTGAAGCTTTCTTT. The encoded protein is CASRTDRGYLNTEAFF.